Listed here are 19 T cell receptor beta chains from one sample, sequenced in a study of shared clonotypes between healthy human individuals. Profiled with immunoSEQ multiplex PCR; TCRdb holds only in-frame clones, not every one. The table records 1,400,000 or so clones, 98% of them present only once. The sample was naive CD4+ T cells sorted from blood. Sample subset: CD45RA+ positively selected. Receptors were obtained from a man aged 25-40 years in good health.

The V call is TRBV19, the J call TRBJ1-5; TRBD1 is a possible D gene (6 bases). Trimming removed 6 bases from V and 2 bases from J, with 17 bases in between. CDR3 size: 16 residues. The germline CDR1 and CDR2 sequences are LNHDA and SQIVND (reference sequence). The chain's CDR3 is CASRAVRGQGNQPQHF. CDR3 nucleotide sequence: TGTGCCAGTAGAGCCGTGCGGGGGCAAGGCAATCAGCCCCAGCATTTT.

The chain has TRBV5-1 and TRBJ2-2; TRBD2 agrees at 10 bases. V gave up 7 bases and J gave up 1 base; unmatched junction bases: 10. Germline V gene sequence: CDR1 SGHRS, CDR2 YFSETQ. This CDR3 contains 17 residues. CDR3 DNA: TGCGCCAGCCGCTCGCTAGCGGGAGCTCTGAACACCGGGGAGCTGTTTTTT. The encoded protein is CASRSLAGALNTGELFF.

The chain couples TRBV30 to TRBJ2-7; TRBD1 matches 7 bases. Germline CDR1 and CDR2: GTSNPN and SVGIG (reference sequence). V was clipped by 6 bases and J by 2 bases; unmatched bases: 4. The CDR3 consists of 12 residues. The DNA of the CDR3 is TGTGCCTGTGCAGGGGGTCCCTACGAGCAGTACTTC. Encoded protein: CACAGGPYEQYF.

The rearrangement links TRBV11-3 to TRBJ2-2, with unresolved D. Germline V gene data show CDR1 as SGHNT and CDR2 as YENEEA. Trimming removed 1 base from V and 4 bases from J, with 4 bases in between. This CDR3 is built from 13 residues. CDR3 DNA: TGTGCCAGCAGCTTAGTGGGCACCGGGGAGCTGTTTTTT. It is translated as CASSLVGTGELFF.

The chain carries TRBV5-1 and TRBJ1-4; D may be TRBD1 (5 bases). Trimming removed 7 bases at V and 5 bases at J, with 15 bases between. The CDR3 contains 14 residues. Germline V gene sequence: CDR1 SGHRS, CDR2 YFSETQ. The CDR3 sequence is CASSDTGGNEKLFF. DNA of the CDR3: TGCGCCAGCTCTGACACGGGGGGAAATGAAAAACTGTTTTTT.

The chain carries TRBV2 and TRBJ2-7; D tentatively reads TRBD1 or TRBD2 (5 bases each). The V and J ends lost 3 bases and 3 bases respectively, with 18 bases between them. Germline values: CDR1 SNHLY, CDR2 FYNNEI. The CDR3 has 16 amino acids. The DNA of the CDR3 is TGTGCCAGCAGTGACGAGGGACCCAAACTTGGCTACGAGCAGTACTTC. As protein: CASSDEGPKLGYEQYF. Variable domain in full (rest from reference TRBV2 and TRBJ2-7): EPEVTQTPSHQVTQMGQEVILRCVPISNHLYFYWYRQILGQKVEFLVSFYNNEISEKSEIFDDQFSVERPDGSNFTLKIRSTKLEDSAMYFCASSDEGPKLGYEQYFGPGTRLTVT.

This clone was detected once. This chain links TRBV5-1 with TRBJ2-7; 14 bases are a match to TRBD2. V dropped 4 bases and J dropped 3; count of bases not matched to a gene: 9. Germline CDR1 SGHRS, CDR2 YFSETQ. This CDR3 has 17 amino acids. As DNA, the CDR3 is TGCGCCAGCAGCCCCAGCGGGGGACTAGCGGGAGTCTACGAGCAGTACTTC. Translation: CASSPSGGLAGVYEQYF. Variable domain in full (rest from reference TRBV5-1 and TRBJ2-7): KAGVTQTPRYLIKTRGQQVTLSCSPISGHRSVSWYQQTPGQGLQFLFEYFSETQRNKGNFPGRFSGRQFSNSRSEMNVSTLELGDSALYLCASSPSGGLAGVYEQYFGPGTRLTVT.

V usage is TRBV7-9 and J usage is TRBJ2-5, with a weak D call TRBD1 (6 bases). Germline lookup yields CDR1 SEHNR and CDR2 FQNEAQ (reference sequence). Trimming cost V 3 bases and J 9 bases, with 23 bases left between them. CDR3 length equals 16 residues. The CDR3 region is CASSFTLQGNTRPQYF. The CDR3 nucleotides are TGTGCCAGCAGCTTTACACTACAGGGAAATACCAGGCCCCAGTACTTC.

The gene calls are TRBV7-9 and TRBJ2-7, with 7 bases lining up with TRBD1. Trimming cost V 5 bases and J 3 bases; bases outside gene matches: 7. This CDR3 contains 14 residues. Germline CDR1 reads SEHNR; CDR2 reads FQNEAQ (reference sequence). In DNA form, the CDR3 reads TGTGCCAGCAGCGCCGGACAGGCCTTCTACGAGCAGTACTTC. The encoded protein is CASSAGQAFYEQYF.

The rearrangement links TRBV29-1 to TRBJ1-1; D gene uncertain. The CDR3 has 13 amino acids. The germline V gene encodes CDR1 SQVTM and CDR2 ANQGSEA. In DNA, the CDR3 is TGCTCCGGGAAGCTGGGAGGCGACACTGAAGCTTTCTTT. Amino acids: CSGKLGGDTEAFF.

The gene calls are TRBV5-1 and TRBJ2-2; TRBD1 matches 7 bases. Trimming removed 1 base from V and 3 bases from J; junction bases left unmatched: 6. Germline CDR1 reads SGHRS; CDR2 reads YFSETQ. The length of the CDR3 is 16 residues. The CDR3 spells CASSLSQGPYTGELFF. The DNA of the CDR3 is TGCGCCAGCAGCTTGTCACAGGGGCCCTACACCGGGGAGCTGTTTTTT.

The rearrangement links TRBV18 to TRBJ2-3; D is ambiguous. Looked up from germline, CDR1 is KGHSH and CDR2 is LQKENI. The CDR3 length is 14 residues. Deletions cut 3 bases from V and 2 bases from J, with 9 bases between. CDR3 DNA: TGTGCCAGCTCACCCTCTGTTCACACAGATACGCAGTATTTT. Protein product: CASSPSVHTDTQYF.

The V call is TRBV10-1, the J call TRBJ2-7; D possibly corresponds to TRBD2 (7 bases). V shed 1 base and J shed 0 bases, with 10 bases lying between them. Germline-derived CDR1 and CDR2 are WNHNN and SYGVQD (reference sequence). CDR3 length equals 15 residues. Here the CDR3 reads CASSEWGGASYEQYF. In DNA, the CDR3 is TGCGCCAGCAGTGAGTGGGGGGGGGCCTCCTACGAGCAGTACTTC.

The J gene is TRBJ2-2, the V gene TRBV7-3; tentatively, D is TRBD1 (6 bases). Germline CDR1 SGHTA, CDR2 FQGTGA. V lost 5 bases to trimming and J lost 1 base, with 11 bases between them. The CDR3 loop spans 15 amino acids. The CDR3 sequence: CASSLKTGNTGELFF. Written as DNA, the CDR3 is TGTGCCAGCAGCCTCAAGACAGGGAACACCGGGGAGCTGTTTTTT. The whole variable domain, remainder taken from reference TRBV7-3 and TRBJ2-2, is GAGVSQTPSNKVTEKGKYVELRCDPISGHTALYWYRQSLGQGPEFLIYFQGTGAADDSGLPNDRFFAVRPEGSVSTLKIQRTERGDSAVYLCASSLKTGNTGELFFGEGSRLTVL.

The chain joins TRBV5-4 to TRBJ1-2; 10 bases are shared with TRBD1. This CDR3 spans 17 amino acids. V lost 0 bases to trimming and J lost 6 bases; unmatched junction nucleotides: 11. Germline assignment: CDR1 SGHNT and CDR2 YYREEE (reference sequence). In DNA, the CDR3 is TGTGCCAGCAGCTTGGGAGGGGACAGGGGACCATGGGATGGCTACACCTTC. This gives the protein CASSLGGDRGPWDGYTF.

This clone occurred once. The chain joins TRBV10-3 to TRBJ1-2; D unclear. Germline values: CDR1 ENHRY, CDR2 SYGVKD. The V gene lost 0 bases and the J gene lost 1 base, with 9 bases spanning the gap. The CDR3 has 15 residues. The CDR3, as DNA: TGTGCCATCAGTGAGTCGACCGGGTATAACTATGGCTACACCTTC. Translation: CAISESTGYNYGYTF.

The CDR3 loop is CASSVDLGQGARGATEAFF. The DNA of the CDR3 is TGTGCCAGCAGCGTCGATTTGGGACAGGGGGCCCGAGGGGCAACTGAAGCTTTCTTT. The rearrangement links TRBV9 to TRBJ1-1; 12 bases agree with TRBD1. The germline CDR1 and CDR2 sequences are SGDLS and YYNGEE. The CDR3 spans 19 residues. J was trimmed by 5 bases and V by 2 bases; bases with no gene match: 16.

The V call is TRBV27, the J call TRBJ2-1, with D perhaps matching TRBD1 or TRBD2 (5 bases each). Germline CDR1 reads MNHEY; CDR2 reads SMNVEV (reference sequence). CDR3 size: 16 residues. V was trimmed by 4 bases and J by 8 bases, leaving 21 bases between them. Here the CDR3 DNA reads TGTGCCAGCAGTTCCCGGGGCCCCTGGTTTGGGGATGAGCAGTTCTTC. Protein: CASSSRGPWFGDEQFF.

The chain couples TRBV12-5 to TRBJ2-2; 7 bases are a match to TRBD2. The CDR3 contains 17 residues. Germline CDR1 LGHNT, CDR2 FRNRAP. Trimming cost V 2 bases and J 0 bases; bases outside gene matches: 6. The DNA of the CDR3 is TGTGCTAGTGGTTTGTCAGAGGGACTAACGAACACCGGGGAGCTGTTTTTT. Translated, it gives CASGLSEGLTNTGELFF. Full variable domain (rest looked up from reference TRBV12-5 and TRBJ2-2): DARVTQTPRHKVTEMGQEVTMRCQPILGHNTVFWYRQTMMQGLELLAYFRNRAPLDDSGMPKDRFSAEMPDATLATLKIQPSEPRDSAVYFCASGLSEGLTNTGELFFGEGSRLTVL.